This entry concerns a single TCR beta chain. No cognate antigen has been identified for it. Nothing much larger sits one base from this clone, and base qualities are not available. This sample was taken from a study of cytomegalovirus exposure and HLA in healthy donors (dated by TCRdb to about 2017). With regard to the full study: An earlier analysis of 587 of the donors reported about 250 Gb of sequence data and 120 million or so unique TCR beta sequences from some 180 million T cells. An early release that covered 640 HLA-typed donors contained 300 to 350 gigabases of sequencing data and some 87 million unique TCR sequences. Among the approximately 430 genotyped donors, 75% to 90% belonged to the genetic ancestry cluster associated with self-reported Caucasian donors. The study was designed to test whether signatures of past pathogen exposure could be identified by cataloging public T cell receptors. The study profiled the T cell repertoires of hundreds of subjects by immunosequencing and related them to cytomegalovirus serostatus. Besides the first cohort of hundreds of subjects, a separate validation cohort made up of 90 to 150 different subjects was used. High-throughput TCR immunosequencing, statistical association of individual TCRs with disease status, and machine learning were combined to predict cytomegalovirus infection status. To study patterns of TCR occurrence, a later analysis re-analyzed previously published TCR beta repertoires from 700 or so donors and added high-resolution HLA genotyping. The later analysis used no new phenotypic data to find candidate immune exposures, relying instead on TCR beta sequences and their occurrence across donors. To decide whether each TCR beta V gene segment behaved as functional or pseudogenic, an earlier analysis of some 540 of the donors relied on high-throughput TCR beta sequencing. Donor age, sex, ethnicity and CMV serostatus were collected together with the repertoire data. In a later genetic analysis, genome-wide SNP genotypes for about three fifths of the roughly 670 donors were used, and that subset was treated as a discovery cohort. Every discovery cohort repertoire had been produced on one sequencing platform. Both class I and class II loci were covered by HLA typing, at four-digit resolution. Typing coverage differed by locus: A, B, C, DRB1 and DQB1 were typed in roughly 629-640 donors, DQA1 in about 500, DPA1 in approximately 610, and DPB1 in around 440. Because of strong linkage in the cohort, a few DR-DQ haplotypes were treated as single units for association and clustering. Across about 380 genotyped donors of the cohort, an average of approximately 240,000 unique TCR beta nucleotide sequences per donor were sequenced, and approximately 19% of those sequences were non-productive. Broad study findings and their caveats: A later analysis found that TCR association rates varied across HLA loci, with DRB1 alleles showing the most associated TCRs and HLA-C alleles the fewest. Linkage disequilibrium might explain the correlated functional status among segregating V segments, but an unknown experimental factor could not be excluded. In a later genetic analysis, a missense DCLRE1C variant was associated with V-gene and J-gene trimming of TCR beta chains, and the association was replicated in an independent cohort. In an earlier analysis of some 550 of the donors, most TCR beta V segments were observed in productive rearrangements about 87% or about 30% of the time, broadly matching IMGT annotations. A later analysis found that HLA-associated TCR beta chains were more clonally expanded and had lower generation probabilities than equally common non-associated chains. Sequencing depth was assumed to be roughly uniform across donors in the presence/absence analyses, though that assumption may not hold. The study gave a list of under 200 TCR beta chains associated with cytomegalovirus. This cohort had only TCR beta chains sequenced, and the lack of alpha or paired-chain data limited which features could be detected. Most TCR sequences were observed very rarely across donors, whereas some public TCRs were present in many individuals. According to a later analysis, most CMV-associated TCR beta chains appeared to be HLA-restricted, and the HLA associations seemed to be driven largely by CMV exposure. The sequencing pipeline was judged likely to have produced a cluster of highly shared sequence variants as a technical artifact. A later genetic analysis reported fewer N-insertions in productive TCRs among donors in an Asian-associated ancestry cluster than the roughly 700-donor mean. A further reported finding was that TCR beta sequences accurately predicted the HLA-A and HLA-B alleles for most subjects in the first cohort. According to a later analysis, parvovirus B19, influenza, CMV and Epstein-Barr virus appeared linked to several top co-occurrence clusters. The classifier was reported to diagnose cytomegalovirus status with high specificity and sensitivity in both the original and validation cohorts. At a false discovery rate of 0.05, a later analysis linked around 17,000 TCR beta sequences to specific HLA alleles. A few of the identified cytomegalovirus-associated TCR beta chains were confirmed in vitro to be specific for cytomegalovirus antigens. Because HLA typing was unavailable for some donors at each locus, only the typed subset was used in association tests. It was suggested by the authors that the approach could potentially be generalized to other disease states and immunological phenotypes. Approximately 16 rarely observed V segments, including chromosome 9 orphons, were excluded from the earlier analysis of approximately 500 of the donors because counts were too low. Some IMGT-functional V segments, including TRBV6-2 and TRBV6-3, could not be told apart with the 87-base-pair reads, so those segments were excluded. Assigning TCR associations to individual alleles was difficult when HLA alleles, especially DR and DQ, strongly co-occurred. Immune exposure information for the cohort was limited to CMV serostatus.

Trimming takes 7 bases off V and 4 bases off J; junction bases not matched to a gene: 2. Based on the germline V gene, the CDR1 and CDR2 sequences are SGHRS and YFSETQ. Inclusive of the bounding cysteine and phenylalanine, the CDR3 is 12 residues long. Only the CDR3 part of the read is kept: 36 bases, read in frame from the first base. In total, roughly 710 healthy bone marrow donors made up the cohort. At the time of sampling, every cohort member was nominally healthy, though immune exposures that went unrecorded were likely present. The donor tested CMV seropositive and was one of the 289 seropositive cohort members. Every donor gave a peripheral blood sample, and the peripheral blood mononuclear cells from that sample were used for TCR beta sequencing. The Qiagen DNeasy Blood Extraction Kit was used to extract genomic DNA from the blood cell samples. Libraries were built with the immunoSEQ multiplex PCR assay. For the multiplex PCR, a mixture combining 60 forward primers for TCR Vbeta segments and 13 reverse primers for TCR Jbeta segments was used. The CDR3 region of rearranged TCR beta genes was amplified from genomic DNA with a multiplex PCR assay. On the Illumina HiSeq System, the amplified TCR beta libraries were sequenced as 87-base-pair reads. Processing in the source paper ran as follows. A later analysis tallied roughly 80 million unique TCR beta chains across the 666 repertoires, and approximately 12 million of those chains were shared by two or more donors. Raw reads were error-corrected and collapsed into unique sequences by a nearest-neighbor algorithm in which closely related sequences were merged to remove PCR and sequencing errors. V, D and J gene segments were assigned by aligning CDR3 sequences to IMGT reference sequences. For a sequence to be retained, a match of at least six nucleotides was required to both a V gene segment and a J gene segment. A rearrangement counted as productive if the CDR3 had no stop codons and remained in frame with V and J, and every other rearrangement counted as non-productive. CDR3 was defined according to IMGT convention as the region running from the second conserved V-encoded cysteine to the conserved J-encoded phenylalanine. Sequences without an unambiguous match to a single V gene segment were excluded from the earlier analysis of about 600 of the donors. In an earlier analysis of around 590 of the donors, a V segment was called functional when productive rearrangements were above 56.7%, and segregating when the standard deviation between donors exceeded 5%. A statistical classification framework was built for diagnosing cytomegalovirus status from the catalog of TCR beta chain sequences. In a later analysis, V and J genes were assigned by comparing TCR nucleotide sequences against IMGT/GENE-DB human TR gene sequences. The TCRdist pipeline was used in a later analysis to assign CDR3 sequences and most-parsimonious VDJ recombination scenarios. In a later analysis, each TCR beta chain was defined by its CDR3 amino acid sequence together with its V-gene family, and reads lacking a unique V-gene family were excluded. As a way to deal with suspected cross-contamination and a sequencing artifact, a later analysis dropped 500 to 700 nucleotide sequences that were highly shared and had low generation probability. In a later analysis, a clonal expansion index for each public chain was calculated from normalized within-repertoire ranks of inferred template counts. In a later analysis, generation probabilities were computed using a VDJ recombination model fitted to out-of-frame rearrangements, and the results were checked against IGoR. Hypergeometric tests were used in a later analysis to score TCR-TCR, TCR-HLA and TCR-CMV co-occurrence, with a repertoire-size bias correction applied to the TCR pairs. A later analysis estimated false discovery rates by permuting HLA or CMV assignments 20 times. In a later analysis, co-occurring TCRs were grouped using DBSCAN, with TCRdist sequence similarity added in when clustering inside HLA-allele-positive subsets. Co-occurrence clustering excluded repertoires with fewer than 30,000 or more than 120,000 public chains, plus five with anomalous nucleotide sharing. Entries here come from immuneACCESS through TCRdb and include only in-frame sequences with V and J called. Some clones fail to appear in such tables; in the studies checked, an unresolved V gene covers under half of the shortfall, and the cause of the remainder is unknown. The V and J calls and clone size are taken from that table; D and trimming were inferred from the DNA. For this sample the table gives about 140,000 clones, of which 60% to 85% were detected only once. 1% to 1.5% of the sample belongs to the ten largest clones.

The receptor chain draws on TRBV5-1 and TRBJ2-3, with 8 central nucleotides matching TRBD1. The receptor comes from a male donor in good health and CMV-seropositive. Sample: PBMCs. The DNA sequence is TGCGCCAGCGCGACAGGGGCAGATACGCAGTATTTT. It translates as CASATGADTQYF.